One and the same sample provided the 6 T cell receptor beta chains below, sequenced in a study of T cell responses to AZD1222 COVID-19 vaccine. Measured with immunoSEQ multiplex PCR; TCRdb has only the in-frame clones, and not every one. The table lists roughly 130,000 clones, around 94% of them singletons. The sequencing here drew on peripheral blood, taken on day 0 of AZD1222 vaccination. These receptors came from an adult in good health.

The CDR3 loop reads CASSYGWGTEAFF. DNA for the CDR3: TGTGCCAGCAGTTACGGTTGGGGAACTGAAGCTTTCTTT. The genes are TRBV6-5 and TRBJ1-1; D not certain. This CDR3 region has 13 residues. The germline V gene encodes CDR1 MNHEY and CDR2 SVGAGI. V dropped 2 bases and J dropped 5 bases, with 9 bases sitting between them.

This rearrangement joins TRBV7-3 to TRBJ2-3; a weak D match, TRBD1 (6 bases). Germline V gene data show CDR1 as SGHTA and CDR2 as FQGTGA. Deletions cut 1 base from V and 6 bases from J, with 8 bases between. This CDR3 has 13 amino acids. CDR3 DNA sequence: TGTGCCAGCAGCTTAAAGGGGGACGATACGCAGTATTTT. Protein product: CASSLKGDDTQYF.

The V gene is TRBV12-5, the J gene TRBJ1-4, with a possible D match to TRBD1 (5 bases). This CDR3 is 15 amino acids long. CDR1 is LGHNT, CDR2 FRNRAP, per germline. The ends were cut back, 7 bases at V and 7 bases at J, with 19 bases in the middle. The CDR3 region has the DNA TGTGCTAGTGCGGGGGGAACAGCCTGGGGTGAAAAACTGTTTTTT. It is translated as CASAGGTAWGEKLFF.

This clone appeared a single time. The rearrangement uses TRBV27 and TRBJ1-2; TRBD1 is a possible D gene (6 bases). CDR1 is MNHEY and CDR2 is SMNVEV in the germline V gene (reference sequence). The CDR3 spans 15 residues. The V gene lost 3 bases and the J gene lost 4 bases, with 15 bases spanning the gap. The CDR3 DNA reads as TGTGCCAGCAGTTTGGACAGTCGATTTGGCTATGGCTACACCTTC. Amino acid sequence: CASSLDSRFGYGYTF.

The rearrangement uses TRBV6-5 and TRBJ1-5; 9 nucleotides agree with TRBD1. CDR1 and CDR2 (germline): MNHEY, SVGAGI. The CDR3 is 15 residues long. V lost 4 bases, J lost 5 bases, and 6 bases stayed unmatched. The CDR3 sequence: CASSSGTGRDQPQHF. The DNA for the CDR3 is TGTGCCAGCAGTTCCGGGACAGGGAGAGATCAGCCCCAGCATTTT.

The rearrangement uses TRBV5-1 and TRBJ1-2; 7 bases map to TRBD1. Germline-derived CDR1 and CDR2 are SGHRS and YFSETQ. This CDR3 has 15 amino acids. Trimming at V came to 4 bases and at J to 4 bases, leaving 10 bases not matched to a gene. CDR3 protein: CASSLGQLTSYGYTF. The CDR3, as DNA: TGCGCCAGCAGCCTGGGACAGCTTACCAGCTATGGCTACACCTTC.